The 17 T cell receptor beta chains in this list originate from one sample, sequenced in a study of cytomegalovirus exposure and HLA in healthy donors. PCR primers comprised 60 Vbeta and 13 Jbeta primers. Profiled with immunoSEQ multiplex PCR; TCRdb holds only in-frame clones, not every one. The table has fewer than 110,000 clones, roughly 80% seen once. Sequencing was performed on PBMCs. Receptor source: a man aged 30 to 45 in good health and CMV-seronegative.

The V call is TRBV2, the J call TRBJ2-2; TRBD2 is a possible D gene (6 bases). Germline V gene lookup returns CDR1 SNHLY and CDR2 FYNNEI. This CDR3 comprises 14 residues. V dropped 9 bases and J dropped 0 bases, with 11 bases sitting between them. CDR3 region: CARGLATNTGELFF. Written as DNA, the CDR3 is TGTGCCAGAGGGCTAGCGACGAACACCGGGGAGCTGTTTTTT.

This clone was observed once. The genes are TRBV6-1 and TRBJ1-4; 10 bases map to TRBD1. Trimming at V came to 6 bases and at J to 8 bases, leaving 9 bases not matched to a gene. Per the germline V gene, CDR1 is MNHNS and CDR2 is SASEGT. CDR3 size: 15 residues. The CDR3 region is CASRSTGTGAEKLFF. The CDR3 nucleotides read TGTGCCAGCAGAAGCACCGGGACAGGGGCGGAAAAACTGTTTTTT.

The CDR3 here is CSVPASGSYNEQFF. The CDR3 coding sequence is TGCAGCGTTCCAGCCAGCGGCAGCTACAATGAGCAGTTCTTC. J is TRBJ2-1 and V is TRBV29-1; D is perhaps TRBD2 (5 bases). The germline V gene has CDR1 SQVTM and CDR2 ANQGSEA. V lost 5 bases to trimming and J lost 3 bases, with 14 bases between them. The CDR3 spans 14 residues.

The genes are TRBV4-2 and TRBJ1-5; D is undetermined. CDR3 size: 16 residues. The V gene lost 0 bases and the J gene lost 3 bases, with 12 bases spanning the gap. The germline gives CDR1 LGHNA, CDR2 YNFKEQ. CDR3 sequence (DNA): TGTGCCAGCAGCCAAGATCAGGCGCGATTCAATCAGCCCCAGCATTTT. It encodes CASSQDQARFNQPQHF.

The gene calls are TRBV4-1 and TRBJ2-1; D is possibly TRBD2 (5 bases). Trimming stripped 1 base from V and 0 bases from J, with 10 bases between. The CDR3 runs to 16 residues. Germline loops: CDR1 MGHRA, CDR2 YSYEKL. DNA of the CDR3: TGCGCCAGCAGCCAAGTGTCGGGGAGCTCCTACAATGAGCAGTTCTTC. Amino acids: CASSQVSGSSYNEQFF.

The chain has TRBV6-1 and TRBJ2-3; 9 bases agree with TRBD1. V was clipped by 10 bases and J by 2 bases; unmatched bases: 10. The CDR3 extends over 15 amino acids. CDR1 and CDR2 (germline): MNHNS, SASEGT. DNA of the CDR3: TGTGCCACGGAAACAGGGGGCAGTGACACAGATACGCAGTATTTT. Protein sequence: CATETGGSDTDTQYF.

The genes are TRBV29-1 and TRBJ1-2; TRBD1 matches 8 bases. V gave up 0 bases and J gave up 0 bases; unmatched junction bases: 6. Germline CDR1 reads SQVTM; CDR2 reads ANQGSEA. The CDR3 spans 16 residues. CDR3 sequence reads: CSVEDYPTGANYGYTF. CDR3 bases: TGCAGCGTTGAAGATTACCCGACAGGGGCTAACTATGGCTACACCTTC.

This chain links TRBV4-1 with TRBJ2-1; D is unresolved. CDR1 is MGHRA, CDR2 YSYEKL, per germline. The CDR3 runs 14 residues. The V and J ends lost 0 bases and 13 bases respectively, with 16 bases between them. The CDR3 here is CASSQDARSSRQFF. The CDR3 DNA sequence: TGCGCCAGCAGCCAAGATGCGCGAAGTAGCCGACAGTTCTTC.

This clone was recorded once. The rearrangement joins TRBV5-1 to TRBJ2-7; 12 bases are a match to TRBD1. CDR1 is SGHRS, CDR2 YFSETQ, per germline. This CDR3 comprises 14 residues. J lost 6 bases, V lost 3 bases, and 4 bases had no gene match. Here the CDR3 reads CASSSRDRGREQYF. The CDR3 region has the DNA TGCGCCAGCAGCTCCCGGGACAGGGGGCGCGAGCAGTACTTC. The variable domain in full, with the rest retrieved from reference TRBV5-1 and TRBJ2-7, is KAGVTQTPRYLIKTRGQQVTLSCSPISGHRSVSWYQQTPGQGLQFLFEYFSETQRNKGNFPGRFSGRQFSNSRSEMNVSTLELGDSALYLCASSSRDRGREQYFGPGTRLTVT.

This clone was picked up a small number of times. This chain links TRBV5-4 with TRBJ1-1, with D perhaps TRBD1 (5 bases). The germline CDR1 and CDR2 sequences are SGHNT and YYREEE (reference sequence). Trimming removed 0 bases from V and 0 bases from J, with 6 bases in between. The length of the CDR3 is 14 residues. The CDR3 DNA reads as TGTGCCAGCAGCTTGGAACAGGTGAACACTGAAGCTTTCTTT. It encodes CASSLEQVNTEAFF.

CDR3 amino acids: CASRAGGGDEQFF. In nucleotides, the CDR3 is TGTGCCAGCAGGGCGGGCGGGGGAGATGAGCAGTTCTTC. The chain links TRBV28 to TRBJ2-1; 7 bases align to TRBD2. V lost 6 bases to trimming and J lost 8 bases; unmatched junction nucleotides: 7. The CDR3 runs 13 residues. Germline CDR1 and CDR2: MDHEN and SYDVKM.

The rearrangement links TRBV18 to TRBJ2-7; TRBD1 agrees at 7 bases. CDR3 length: 15 residues. Per the germline V gene, CDR1 is KGHSH and CDR2 is LQKENI. Unmatched junction bases numbered 6, after V lost 3 bases and J lost 1 base. CDR3 sequence reads: CASSPLRDSSYEQYF. The CDR3 DNA follows: TGTGCCAGCTCACCTCTACGGGACAGTTCCTACGAGCAGTACTTC.

The rearrangement uses TRBV7-2 and TRBJ2-7, with D unresolved. The CDR3 spans 12 residues. Per the germline V gene, CDR1 is SGHTA and CDR2 is FQGNSA. The V and J ends lost 3 bases and 3 bases respectively, with 6 bases between them. CDR3 residues: CASSFSRYEQYF. DNA for the CDR3: TGTGCCAGCAGCTTCTCCCGCTACGAGCAGTACTTC. Looking up the rest from reference TRBV7-2 and TRBJ2-7 gives the full variable domain: GAGVSQSPSNKVTEKGKDVELRCDPISGHTALYWYRQSLGQGLEFLIYFQGNSAPDKSGLPSDRFSAERTGGSVSTLTIQRTQQEDSAVYLCASSFSRYEQYFGPGTRLTVT.

This clone was detected a few times. The V gene is TRBV2, the J gene TRBJ2-7; 11 nucleotides agree with TRBD1. The germline CDR1 and CDR2 sequences are SNHLY and FYNNEI. The trim removed 8 bases at V and 6 bases at J, leaving 9 bases unmatched. The CDR3 is 14 residues long. CDR3 sequence reads: CASYTEGQGGEQYF. The CDR3 DNA sequence: TGTGCCAGCTACACCGAGGGACAGGGGGGCGAGCAGTACTTC.

This clone was seen once. The V and J genes are TRBV7-8 and TRBJ2-7, with 7 positions matching TRBD2. The length of the CDR3 is 14 residues. Losses at the gene ends were 5 bases for V and 2 bases for J; bases not matched to a gene: 6. The germline V gene encodes CDR1 SGHVS and CDR2 FQNEAQ. The DNA of the CDR3 is TGTGCCAGCAGCCCGTTGGGAGGGGCCTACGAGCAGTACTTC. This gives the protein CASSPLGGAYEQYF.

The V call is TRBV28, the J call TRBJ1-5; 8 positions match TRBD1. The CDR3 sequence is 16 residues long. J was trimmed by 4 bases and V by 7 bases; bases with no gene match: 12. Germline V gene sequence: CDR1 MDHEN, CDR2 SYDVKM. In DNA, the CDR3 is TGTGCCAGCACTTCGGGACAGGTCTACAAAAATCAGCCCCAGCATTTT. It specifies CASTSGQVYKNQPQHF.

The chain carries TRBV7-3 and TRBJ2-3; possibly TRBD2 for D (5 bases). CDR3 length equals 14 residues. Trimming left V 0 bases short and J 3 bases short, with 7 bases between. The germline V gene encodes CDR1 SGHTA and CDR2 FQGTGA. In DNA form, the CDR3 reads TGTGCCAGCAGCTTAACGGGCGGGACAGATACGCAGTATTTT. Its protein product is CASSLTGGTDTQYF.